These T cell receptor beta chains were read from a single sample in a study of blood T cell repertoires in COVID-19. Clones were sequenced by immunoSEQ multiplex PCR, and TCRdb holds only the in-frame ones, with some missing. The data hold 120,000 or so clones, with around 82% observed a single time. The sample consisted of peripheral blood. The receptor set was obtained from a man younger than 45 with COVID-19, enrolled during active disease. CDR3s include the opening cysteine and the closing phenylalanine or tryptophan. The D gene is left open where the match is weak. Only part of the rows carry a size: once, few, many, or a class if the clone is expanded.

- TRBJ2-2 TRBD2 TRBV11-3 TGTGCCAGCGTTCACGACACTCTAGCGGGAGGAATCGGGGAGCTGTTTTTT CASVHDTLAGGIGELFF
few TRBJ1-1 TRBD1 TRBV19 TGTGCCAGTAGTATCAGGGCTTCAGGGGGCCAGGGAGCTTTCTTT CASSIRASGGQGAFF
- TRBJ1-1 - TRBV24-1 TGTGCCACCAGTGAAGGGCGTGGGGCTTTGAACACTGAAGCTTTCTTT CATSEGRGALNTEAFF
- TRBJ2-1 - TRBV7-2 TGTGCCAGCAGCTTAGTTGGGCAGGTCCCCTACAATGAGCAGTTCTTC CASSLVGQVPYNEQFF
- TRBJ2-1 TRBD2 TRBV4-3 TGCGCCAGCAGCCAAGCGACGGGGGGGCTGTACAATGAGCAGTTCTTC CASSQATGGLYNEQFF
- TRBJ2-1 TRBD2 TRBV9 TGTGCCAGCAGCGCTACTAGCGGGGGACACAATGAGCAGTTCTTC CASSATSGGHNEQFF
- TRBJ2-5 - TRBV27 TGTGCCAGCAGTTTTCGGTGGGGTAGGGGCCAAGAGACCCAGTACTTC CASSFRWGRGQETQYF
- TRBJ2-5 - TRBV5-1 TGCGCCAGCAGCTTGGCACAGCCCCAAGAGACCCAGTACTTC CASSLAQPQETQYF
- TRBJ2-1 TRBD1 TRBV6-5 TGTGCCAGCAGTACGACAGGGTTGGACAATGAGCAGTTCTTC CASSTTGLDNEQFF
- TRBJ2-7 TRBD2 TRBV5-4 TGTGCCAGCAGCAGAGCGGGGGGGGATTACGAGCAGTACTTC CASSRAGGDYEQYF
- TRBJ2-3 TRBD2 TRBV7-9 TGTGCCAGCAGCTTAATCGCGGGGGACACAGATACGCAGTATTTT CASSLIAGDTDTQYF
- TRBJ1-3 - TRBV4-1 TGCGCCAGCAGCTACCGGGGAGGGGGGATCTCTGGAAACACCATATATTTT CASSYRGGGISGNTIYF
- TRBJ1-5 - TRBV19 TGTGCCAGTACGACAGGTTATAGCAATCAGCCCCAGCATTTT CASTTGYSNQPQHF
- TRBJ2-1 - TRBV6-2/TRBV6-3 TGTGCCAGCAGTCTCTTAGCGGCCTACAATGAGCAGTTCTTC CASSLLAAYNEQFF
- TRBJ2-7 TRBD2 TRBV18 TGTGCCAGCTCACCACCATCGGGGGGTGCCTCCTACGAGCAGTACTTC CASSPPSGGASYEQYF
- TRBJ2-2 - TRBV28 TGTGCCAGCGCAGGGAACACCGGGGAGCTGTTTTTT CASAGNTGELFF
- TRBJ1-2 - TRBV28 TGTGCCAGCAGTTACAGGGCTCTTCGGGGCTACACCTTC CASSYRALRGYTF
- TRBJ2-3 TRBD2 TRBV18 TGTGCCAGCTCACCTAACGGCGGGGGGGCAACAGATACGCAGTATTTT CASSPNGGGATDTQYF
- TRBJ2-1 - TRBV12-5 TGTGCTAGTGGTTTGGTTCTTCGGGAAAGGTCCAATGAGCAGTTCTTC CASGLVLRERSNEQFF
- TRBJ2-5 TRBD2 TRBV20-1 TGCAGTGCTAGTCCCTGGGGCGGGAGGAGGGATGGGGAGACCCAGTACTTC CSASPWGGRRDGETQYF
- TRBJ1-2 - TRBV10-2 TGCGCCAGCAGTGGGTCGACGTGGGGAGCTAACTATGGCTACACCTTC CASSGSTWGANYGYTF
many TRBJ1-1 TRBD1 TRBV7-9 TGTGCCAGCAGTGAGTCCGGGACAGGGGTCGTCGCTTTCTTT CASSESGTGVVAFF
- TRBJ1-6 TRBD1 TRBV2 TGTGCCAGCAGTGAATCCCAGGACAGGGGGCCCTTT CASSESQDRGPF
- TRBJ2-2 - TRBV5-4 TGTGCCTGCGAAGACACGGATGTCGGGGAGCTGTTTTTT CACEDTDVGELFF
- TRBJ1-1 TRBD1 TRBV19 TGTGCCAGTAGCACCGGGACAGGGGGCTTCGCCACTGAAGCTTTCTTT CASSTGTGGFATEAFF
- TRBJ2-1 TRBD2 TRBV30 TGTGCCTGGAGTGTACCGACTAGCGGGAGTTCTGAGCAGTTCTTC CAWSVPTSGSSEQFF